Given below is one T cell receptor beta chain in context. Its specificity is not known. Researchers divided each subset's genomic DNA evenly across several immunoSEQ plates. Clones were sequenced by immunoSEQ multiplex PCR, and TCRdb holds only the in-frame ones, with some missing. The table includes 850,000 to 1,200,000 clones, approximately 68% detected once. Nashville, Tennessee was home to all donors, who were Caucasian adults. A CD45RA+ naive subset and a CD45RA-negative memory subset were split from CD4+ cells. Trimming stripped 4 bases from V and 2 bases from J, with 16 bases between. The CDR3 spans 15 residues. The germline gives CDR1 SGHDT, CDR2 YYEEEE. The data derive from a study of shared clonotypes between healthy human individuals. Study-level results: Depth of sequencing was expected to influence donor clonotype sharing.

The sample was memory CD4+ T cells sorted from blood. The subset here: CD45RA-negative fraction. The sequence was collected from a man aged 18 to 29 in good health. The chain couples TRBV5-6 to TRBJ2-7, with D possibly being TRBD2 (6 bases). The CDR3 sequence is CASSPTGGVAYEQYF. CDR3 in DNA: TGTGCCAGCAGCCCAACAGGCGGGGTAGCCTACGAGCAGTACTTC.